This passage covers 31 T cell receptor beta chains from one sample sequenced in a study of CD8+CD57+ T cells in acquired aplastic anemia. TCR beta VDJ and CDR3 were profiled, and genomic DNA was the template. TCRdb re-called the reads through MiXCR, storing one row per CDR3 protein. The sample has 180,000 or so distinct CDR3 sequences; about 60% are singletons. Only patients with CD8+CD57+ cell expansion on flow cytometry were chosen for sequencing. The sequenced sample consisted of sorted CD4+, CD8+, or CD8+CD57+ T cells (not recorded which) from PBMCs. The origin of the receptors is a human donor with aplastic anemia.

The CDR3 loop is CSVLAASYEQYF. For the CDR3, the DNA is TGCAGCGTACTAGCGGCTTCCTACGAGCAGTACTTC. The rearrangement uses TRBV29-1 and TRBJ2-7; 8 bases match TRBD2. The CDR3 length is 12 residues. After removal of 6 bases from V and 1 base from J, the junction contained 2 bases not matched to a gene. The germline V gene has CDR1 SQVTM and CDR2 ANQGSEA.

The V and J genes are TRBV7-2 and TRBJ2-5, with 7 nucleotides matching TRBD1. CDR3 length: 14 residues. Germline loops: CDR1 SGHTA, CDR2 FQGNSA. V shed 5 bases and J 3 bases; nucleotides not matched to a gene: 6. The CDR3 loop reads CASSISTGEETQYF. As DNA, the CDR3 is TGTGCCAGCAGCATAAGCACAGGGGAAGAGACCCAGTACTTC. The whole variable domain, filled in from reference TRBV7-2 and TRBJ2-5, reads GAGVSQSPSNKVTEKGKDVELRCDPISGHTALYWYRQSLGQGLEFLIYFQGNSAPDKSGLPSDRFSAERTGGSVSTLTIQRTQQEDSAVYLCASSISTGEETQYFGPGTRLLVL.

The genes are TRBV5-4 and TRBJ1-2; a possible D gene is TRBD1 (5 bases). This CDR3 region has 17 residues. Germline V gene lookup returns CDR1 SGHNT and CDR2 YYREEE (reference sequence). Trimming cost V 2 bases and J 2 bases, with 19 bases left between them. As DNA, the CDR3 is TGTGCCAGCAGCTTACCAACTTACGGGACGGCCAACTATGGCTACACCTTC. Translated: CASSLPTYGTANYGYTF.

This chain links TRBV7-3 with TRBJ1-6, with 9 bases fitting TRBD1. V shed 2 bases and J 10 bases; nucleotides not matched to a gene: 6. Germline assignment: CDR1 SGHTA and CDR2 FQGTGA. The length of the CDR3 is 15 residues. The CDR3 coding sequence is TGTGCCAGCAGCTTAGTGGACAGGGGAGGATCACCCCTCCACTTT. Translated: CASSLVDRGGSPLHF.

Only a few counts were recorded for this clonotype. The rearrangement joins TRBV10-3 to TRBJ2-1; no reliable D call. Trimming removed 0 bases at V and 6 bases at J, with 9 bases between. The CDR3 has 14 amino acids. CDR1 and CDR2 (germline): ENHRY, SYGVKD. DNA of the CDR3: TGTGCCATCAGTGAGTCGATAGGCACCAATGAGCAGTTCTTC. It is translated as CAISESIGTNEQFF.

This clonotype occurred a few times. The CDR3 sequence: CASSSSPTGAGVLEQYF. CDR3 bases: TGTGCCAGCAGTTCTTCACCCACAGGGGCCGGGGTCCTCGAGCAGTACTTC. The chain joins TRBV27 to TRBJ2-7; TRBD1 aligns across 7 bases. V was pared by 4 bases and J by 6 bases, with 18 bases of the junction left unmatched. CDR1 is MNHEY and CDR2 is SMNVEV in the germline V gene (reference sequence). The CDR3 length is 17 residues.

DNA of the CDR3: TGTGCCAGCAGCTTGGAGGGTCCAGCTCAAGAAAAACTGTTTTTT. It encodes CASSLEGPAQEKLFF. The rearrangement joins TRBV5-8 to TRBJ1-4; D is undetermined. Germline V gives CDR1 SGHTS, CDR2 YDEGEE. CDR3 length: 15 amino acids. Between the trimmed V and J ends, which lost 0 bases and 8 bases, there was a span of 14 bases.

This clonotype occurred many times. V is TRBV6-6 and J is TRBJ2-7; D perhaps matches TRBD1 (6 bases). From germline, CDR1 is MNHNY and CDR2 SVGAGI (reference sequence). This CDR3 comprises 13 residues. V lost 5 bases, J lost 5 bases, and 13 bases lay in between. CDR3 residues: CASSVSGVHEQYF. Here the CDR3 DNA reads TGTGCCAGCAGTGTTTCAGGGGTCCACGAGCAGTACTTC.

The chain is built from TRBV7-2 and TRBJ2-1; D is uncertain. Germline CDR1 reads SGHTA; CDR2 reads FQGNSA. The germline V and J ends were trimmed by 5 bases and 2 bases, with 13 bases remaining between them. The CDR3 extends over 15 amino acids. CDR3 loop: CASSPTSFPYNEQFF. CDR3 bases: TGTGCCAGCAGCCCCACCTCGTTTCCCTACAATGAGCAGTTCTTC. Supplemented by reference TRBV7-2 and TRBJ2-1, the full variable domain reads GAGVSQSPSNKVTEKGKDVELRCDPISGHTALYWYRQSLGQGLEFLIYFQGNSAPDKSGLPSDRFSAERTGGSVSTLTIQRTQQEDSAVYLCASSPTSFPYNEQFFGPGTRLTVL.

Ten or more counts support this clonotype. The J gene is TRBJ1-2, the V gene TRBV7-8; 7 bases fit TRBD1. This CDR3 has 13 amino acids. V lost 3 bases, J lost 8 bases, and 6 bases stayed unmatched. Germline V CDR1 and CDR2: SGHVS, FQNEAQ. The CDR3 DNA reads TGTGCCAGCAGCTTCCGGGACAGTAGAGGCTACACCTTC. Residues: CASSFRDSRGYTF.

Many counts were recorded for this clonotype. For the CDR3, the DNA is TGTGCCAGCAGTGATTTAGGGGTACGGGAGCTGTTTTTT. Translation: CASSDLGVRELFF. This chain uses TRBV2 with TRBJ2-2, with D possibly TRBD1 on 5 matching bases. The germline CDR1 and CDR2 sequences are SNHLY and FYNNEI. Trimming cost V 3 bases and J 9 bases, with 11 bases left between them. The CDR3 is made up of 13 amino acids.

The J gene is TRBJ2-7, the V gene TRBV12-3 or TRBV12-4; 8 positions match TRBD1. The CDR3 contains 18 residues. The V segment lost 6 bases and the J segment 1 base; nucleotides outside the gene matches: 17. CDR3 residues: CASSPGQGPSLWSYEQYF. The CDR3 bases are TGTGCCAGCAGCCCCGGACAGGGTCCATCCCTATGGTCCTACGAGCAGTACTTC.

This clonotype has only a few counts. The germline gene is not matched at one end of the junction; a read error may be the cause. This rearrangement joins TRBV6-1 to TRBJ2-1, with 11 bases fitting TRBD1. This CDR3 contains 16 residues. In germline, CDR1 is MNHNS, CDR2 SASEGT. The CDR3: CASSEVPGQGGGEQFF. As DNA, the CDR3 is TGTGCCAGCAGCGAAGTACCGGGACAGGGGGGCGGTGAGCAGTTCTTC.

V is TRBV7-2 and J is TRBJ1-5; D not resolved. The CDR3 contains 12 residues. Germline-derived CDR1 and CDR2 are SGHTA and FQGNSA. V gave up 1 base and J gave up 6 bases, with 4 bases separating them. The CDR3 coding sequence is TGTGCCAGCAGCTTAGATAGTCAGCCCCAGCATTTT. It encodes CASSLDSQPQHF.

In regard to this clonotype: Compared with germline, one end of the junction differs, possibly owing to a read error. The rearrangement uses TRBV12-3 or TRBV12-4 and TRBJ1-1; D not resolved. The CDR3 spans 15 residues. Here the CDR3 DNA reads TGCGCCAGCAGCCACGCGGTCCGGATGAACACTGAAGCTTTCTTT. It codes for CASSHAVRMNTEAFF.

V usage is TRBV19 and J usage is TRBJ2-3, with D unclear. Trimming shortened V by 11 bases and J by 7 bases, and 7 bases separated the two germline ends. CDR1 LNHDA and CDR2 SQIVND come from the germline V gene (reference sequence). CDR3 length equals 9 residues. The CDR3: CAPRNTQYF. As DNA, the CDR3 is TGTGCCCCGAGAAATACGCAGTATTTT.

This clonotype was seen a single time. The J gene is TRBJ2-2, the V gene TRBV19, with 8 bases aligning to TRBD1. V trimming: 4 bases; J trimming: 4 bases; junction bases outside the gene matches: 11. The germline V gene encodes CDR1 LNHDA and CDR2 SQIVND (reference sequence). CDR3 length: 17 amino acids. CDR3 amino acids: CASSRSTGGRLTGELFF. The CDR3 DNA follows: TGTGCCAGTAGTAGGTCAACAGGGGGTCGACTCACCGGGGAGCTGTTTTTT.

This clonotype was seen more than once but under ten times. The chain links TRBV7-9 to TRBJ1-1; D gene uncertain. This CDR3 is built from 13 residues. Trimming left V 4 bases short and J 2 bases short, with 8 bases between. The germline gives CDR1 SEHNR, CDR2 FQNEAQ (reference sequence). In DNA, the CDR3 is TGTGCCAGCAGCTCATTTTCAAACACTGAAGCTTTCTTT. It yields the protein CASSSFSNTEAFF.

This clonotype was counted ten times or more. V and J are TRBV7-9 and TRBJ2-5; TRBD1 is a possible D gene (5 bases). The CDR3 is 13 amino acids. V was cut by 4 bases and J by 1 base, with 7 bases left in between. Germline V lookup: CDR1 SEHNR, CDR2 FQNEAQ (reference sequence). DNA of the CDR3: TGTGCCAGCAGCTACAGGTCCCAAGAGACCCAGTACTTC. Amino acids: CASSYRSQETQYF.

This chain joins TRBV7-2 and TRBJ1-1; 12 bases match TRBD1. Germline CDR1 and CDR2: SGHTA and FQGNSA. The V gene end was trimmed by 5 bases and the J gene end by 2 bases; junction bases not matched to a gene: 6. The CDR3 sequence is 16 residues long. CDR3 in amino acids: CASSGTGGFRNTEAFF. Here the CDR3 DNA reads TGTGCCAGCAGCGGGACAGGGGGCTTCCGAAACACTGAAGCTTTCTTT. The full variable domain, in which reference TRBV7-2 and TRBJ1-1 provide the parts outside the CDR3, is GAGVSQSPSNKVTEKGKDVELRCDPISGHTALYWYRQSLGQGLEFLIYFQGNSAPDKSGLPSDRFSAERTGGSVSTLTIQRTQQEDSAVYLCASSGTGGFRNTEAFFGQGTRLTVV.

This clonotype has ten or more counts. The CDR3 sequence: CASSQGNYGYTF. Written as DNA, the CDR3 is TGTGCCAGCAGTCAGGGGAACTATGGCTACACCTTC. V is TRBV6-5 and J is TRBJ1-2; perhaps TRBD1 as D (6 bases). V dropped 5 bases and J dropped 2 bases, with 6 bases sitting between them. In germline, CDR1 is MNHEY, CDR2 SVGAGI. The CDR3 spans 12 residues.

This clonotype was counted ten times or more. The chain is built from TRBV12-3 or TRBV12-4 and TRBJ1-1; no definite D call. Trimming pared 2 bases from V and 2 bases from J, leaving 3 bases between. The CDR3 spans 12 residues. The CDR3 bases are TGTGCCAGCAGTTTAAGTAACACTGAAGCTTTCTTT. Protein sequence: CASSLSNTEAFF.

V usage is TRBV10-3 and J usage is TRBJ2-5, with D tentatively TRBD1 (6 bases). Germline V gene lookup returns CDR1 ENHRY and CDR2 SYGVKD. Trimming shortened V by 8 bases and J by 7 bases, and 20 bases separated the two germline ends. This CDR3 has 14 residues. DNA of the CDR3: TGTGCCATCGGGTGGGACAACGACCTGGCGACCCAGTACTTC. Protein: CAIGWDNDLATQYF.

The chain recombines TRBV29-1 with TRBJ1-3, with D perhaps TRBD1 (5 bases). The germline V gene has CDR1 SQVTM and CDR2 ANQGSEA. This CDR3 spans 15 amino acids. Trimming pared 7 bases from V and 0 bases from J, leaving 16 bases between. CDR3 amino acids: CSATPTESSGNTIYF. The CDR3, as DNA: TGCAGCGCTACCCCGACAGAGTCCTCTGGAAACACCATATATTTT.

This rearrangement joins TRBV19 to TRBJ1-2; D is possibly TRBD1 (6 bases). This CDR3 has 15 amino acids. In germline, CDR1 is LNHDA, CDR2 SQIVND (reference sequence). Trimming removed 3 bases from V and 2 bases from J, with 13 bases in between. Here the CDR3 reads CASSIQTGSNYGYTF. The DNA for the CDR3 is TGTGCCAGTAGTATCCAAACAGGGTCGAACTATGGCTACACCTTC.

In DNA form, the CDR3 reads TGCGCCAGCAGTGACGTTAGGGGGGGAGGGACTGAAGCTTTCTTT. This gives the protein CASSDVRGGGTEAFF. V is TRBV10-2 and J is TRBJ1-1; maybe TRBD1 (6 bases). This CDR3 comprises 15 residues. The germline V gene encodes CDR1 WSHSY and CDR2 SAAADI. V lost 3 bases and J lost 5, with 16 bases in between.

The rearrangement links TRBV6-6 to TRBJ1-1; no firm D call. The CDR3 spans 12 residues. Per the germline V gene, CDR1 is MNHNY and CDR2 is SVGAGI (reference sequence). Trimming took 2 bases from V and 10 from J, leaving 11 bases between them. DNA of the CDR3: TGTGCCAGCAGTTACGCGACCGCGGTAGCTTTCTTT. Translation: CASSYATAVAFF.

The rearrangement joins TRBV2 to TRBJ1-5; D uncertain. Germline V CDR1 and CDR2: SNHLY, FYNNEI. The CDR3 is 14 residues long. Trimming took 5 bases from V and 7 from J, leaving 15 bases between them. In DNA form, the CDR3 reads TGTGCCAGCAGTTCGTTCGGGTTCGGCCAGCCCCAGCATTTT. Translating gives CASSSFGFGQPQHF.

The chain combines TRBV7-2 with TRBJ1-6; 11 positions match TRBD1. Germline V gives CDR1 SGHTA, CDR2 FQGNSA. The CDR3 covers 14 residues. After removal of 3 bases from V and 9 bases from J, the junction contained 1 base not matched to a gene. CDR3 protein: CASSFGQGASPLHF. For the CDR3, the DNA is TGTGCCAGCAGCTTTGGACAGGGGGCTTCACCCCTCCACTTT. The full variable domain, completed using reference TRBV7-2 and TRBJ1-6, is GAGVSQSPSNKVTEKGKDVELRCDPISGHTALYWYRQSLGQGLEFLIYFQGNSAPDKSGLPSDRFSAERTGGSVSTLTIQRTQQEDSAVYLCASSFGQGASPLHFGNGTRLTVT.

For this clonotype: A much larger clone differs by one base, so this may be a read error. This rearrangement joins TRBV13 to TRBJ1-2, with a possible D match to TRBD1 (5 bases). The CDR3 totals 13 residues. V was shortened by 0 bases and J by 4 bases, with 6 bases between the two germline ends. Per germline, CDR1 PRHDT and CDR2 FYEKMQ (reference sequence). CDR3 sequence reads: CASSLGTAYGYTF. The CDR3 bases are TGTGCCAGCAGCTTAGGGACAGCCTATGGCTACACCTTC.

The chain carries TRBV19 and TRBJ2-7; TRBD2 matches 8 bases. With V trimmed by 5 bases and J by 3 bases, 6 bases remained unmatched. Germline V gives CDR1 LNHDA, CDR2 SQIVND (reference sequence). There are 14 residues in the CDR3. As DNA, the CDR3 is TGTGCCAGTAGTCGGGGGGGCTCCTTCTACGAGCAGTACTTC. It codes for CASSRGGSFYEQYF.